This T cell receptor beta chain originates from a study of control samples from healthy donors and cancer patients. This CDR3 is built from 13 residues. V was shortened by 3 bases and J by 3 bases, with 8 bases between the two germline ends. Germline V gene lookup returns CDR1 SGHTA and CDR2 FQGNSA. The method was immunoSEQ multiplex PCR; TCRdb's version includes in-frame clones alone and lacks a portion of them. The sample lists over 80,000 clones, 91% occurring once. Sequencing was performed on blood. The chain uses TRBV7-2 and TRBJ1-1, with D hard to call. The receptor was isolated from a man between 25 and 39 years old in good health. As DNA, the CDR3 is TGTGCCAGCAGCTTCATCGAGTACACTGAAGCTTTCTTT. Translating it yields CASSFIEYTEAFF.